This T cell receptor (beta chain) was recovered during a study of cytomegalovirus exposure and HLA in healthy donors. About the research overall: Out of 398 genotyped donors, 81% belonged to the Caucasian-associated ancestry cluster.

Study-level points and caveats: Analysis performed later found more than 15,000 TCR beta sequences associated with HLA alleles at 0.05 false discovery rate.

PCR amplification relied on 60 Vbeta primers (plus 13 Jbeta primers). In the original processing: Approximately 83 million unique TCR beta chains, some 9.9 million shared, were counted in a later analysis. Sequencing used immunoSEQ multiplex PCR; TCRdb keeps in-frame clones, though not all of them. From that table come the V and J calls and clone size; the DNA was used to work out D and trimming. The sample comprises fewer than 110,000 clones, 65% to 80% of which are singletons, and 4.2% rests with the top ten. Concerning this clone itself: Its antigen is still unknown.

The V end lost 1 base, the J end lost 0 bases, and 16 bases lay between the germline ends. CDR1 and CDR2 from the germline V gene are SGHTA and FQGTGA. This CDR3 contains 19 residues. V is TRBV7-3 and J is TRBJ2-6; D perhaps matches TRBD1 (6 bases). This TCR derives from a male donor in good health and CMV-seronegative. The source material was PBMCs. CDR3 loop: CASSLRTGTPSSGANVLTF. CDR3 in DNA: TGTGCCAGCAGCTTAAGAACAGGGACGCCAAGCTCTGGGGCCAACGTCCTGACTTTC.